This TCR beta chain was captured by sequencing in a study of OX40 agonist ivuxolimab in advanced cancers. About the research overall: An agonistic human IgG2 monoclonal antibody against OX40 (CD134) was given. Ivuxolimab doses were 0.01, 0.1, 0.3, 1.5, 3 or 10 mg/kg every 2 weeks.

Measured with immunoSEQ multiplex PCR; TCRdb has only the in-frame clones, and not every one. The sample lists almost 85,000 clones, roughly 87% occurring once. Notes on this clone: Its antigen remains unidentified.

Study conclusions and caveats: At doses 0.1 to 3.0 mg/kg, CD4+ and CD8+ clones expanded. Among T cells, CD8+ cells averaged more expanded clones than CD4+ cells.

The CDR3 consists of 16 residues. This material consisted of CD4+ or CD8+ T cells sorted from blood, taken in a trial of the OX40 agonist ivuxolimab. V is TRBV21-1 and J is TRBJ2-7; no check of the table's D call, TRBD2, against the DNA was made. TRBV21-1 is reported as a pseudogene. The TCR sequence derives from an adult with an advanced solid tumor such as melanoma, head and neck, liver or kidney cancer. This chain's CDR3 is CASSHGRGREVYEQYF. The CDR3 DNA sequence: TGTGCCAGCAGCCATGGGAGGGGCAGGGAGGTCTACGAGCAGTACTTC.